The 20 T cell receptor beta chains given below trace back to one sample, sequenced in a study of T cell repertoires in cytomegalovirus infection. MiXCR was run by TCRdb on the reads, yielding one entry per CDR3 protein. The repertoire has 140,000 to 150,000 distinct CDR3 sequences, 25% to 35% of them found once; the top ten carry 45% to 55%. Their antigen targets remain unknown. This material consisted of CD8+ T cells from cultured PBMCs, taken from culture after CMV antigen stimulation. Receptors originate from a human donor in good health (CMV status not recorded). Some clones in this sample may be carry-over from other donors' samples.

This clonotype was detected only a few times. The chain is built from TRBV4-2 and TRBJ2-3; TRBD2 is a possible D gene (5 bases). Germline values: CDR1 LGHNA, CDR2 YNFKEQ. V dropped 2 bases and J dropped 0 bases, with 6 bases sitting between them. The CDR3 totals 14 residues. CDR3 coding DNA: TGTGCCAGCAGCCAAACTAGTAGCACAGATACGCAGTATTTT. Protein product: CASSQTSSTDTQYF.

The J gene is TRBJ2-7, the V gene TRBV6-2 or TRBV6-3, with D maybe TRBD1 (5 bases). Trimming left V 0 bases short and J 4 bases short, with 10 bases between. CDR1 is MNHEY, CDR2 SVGEGT, per germline. The CDR3 has 14 amino acids. The CDR3 region is CASSYSGAFYEQYF. The CDR3 DNA reads as TGTGCCAGCAGTTACTCTGGGGCTTTTTACGAGCAGTACTTC.

This clonotype was counted many times. This chain connects TRBV11-3 to TRBJ2-1, with 8 positions matching TRBD2. Trimming at V came to 3 bases and at J to 8 bases, leaving 15 bases not matched to a gene. The germline CDR1 and CDR2 sequences are SGHNT and YENEEA. CDR3 length: 17 amino acids. CDR3 nucleotides: TGTGCCAGCAGCTTCCGGGCGGGGGGACTCGGGGACGATGAGCAGTTCTTC. This translates into CASSFRAGGLGDDEQFF.

The table lists this clonotype with a few counts. The rearrangement joins TRBV4-2 to TRBJ2-7; D ambiguous. CDR3 size: 13 residues. Germline CDR1 is LGHNA and CDR2 is YNFKEQ. Between the trimmed V and J ends, which lost 0 bases and 3 bases, there was a span of 6 bases. CDR3 protein: CASSQEAGYEQYF. In nucleotides, the CDR3 is TGTGCCAGCAGCCAAGAGGCCGGCTACGAGCAGTACTTC.

On this clonotype: A single base separates this from a much larger clone, so it may be a read error. This chain connects TRBV7-8 to TRBJ2-2; D might be TRBD1 or TRBD2, each matching 5 bases. The CDR3 is 14 residues long. Germline CDR1 is SGHVS and CDR2 is FQNEAQ. In DNA, the CDR3 is TGTGCCAGCAGCTTAGCGCCGGGGACCGAGGAGCTGTTTTTT. Residues: CASSLAPGTEELFF.

The chain is built from TRBV7-6 and TRBJ2-3, with D tentatively TRBD1 (5 bases). Per germline, CDR1 SGHVS and CDR2 FNYEAQ. Trimming left V 0 bases short and J 5 bases short, with 12 bases between. The CDR3 loop spans 15 amino acids. The CDR3 loop is CASSLAWGPGDTQYF. In DNA, the CDR3 is TGTGCCAGCAGCTTAGCGTGGGGCCCAGGAGATACGCAGTATTTT.

This clonotype has ten or more counts. The chain combines TRBV6-5 with TRBJ2-7; 13 bases align to TRBD2. J gave up 6 bases and V 4 bases, and 3 bases lay outside the gene matches. Germline assignment: CDR1 MNHEY and CDR2 SVGAGI. This CDR3 comprises 14 residues. This CDR3 reads CASSSGTSGVEQYF. The CDR3 coding sequence is TGTGCCAGCAGTTCCGGGACTAGCGGGGTCGAGCAGTACTTC.

The chain links TRBV7-3 to TRBJ2-7; no clear D gene. The CDR3 extends over 14 amino acids. CDR1 and CDR2 (germline): SGHTA, FQGTGA. Deletions cut 2 bases from V and 9 bases from J, with 17 bases between. The CDR3 protein is CASSLEAGGLWQYF. DNA of the CDR3: TGTGCCAGCAGCTTAGAGGCAGGTGGGCTGTGGCAGTACTTC.

This sequence joins TRBV9 and TRBJ1-2, with D perhaps matching TRBD1 (6 bases). The germline V gene encodes CDR1 SGDLS and CDR2 YYNGEE. V lost 3 bases and J lost 8, with 17 bases in between. This CDR3 is built from 14 residues. The CDR3 spells CASSGIQGGSGYTF. As DNA, the CDR3 is TGTGCCAGCAGCGGTATACAGGGAGGTAGCGGCTACACCTTC.

This clonotype appeared a single time. The chain has TRBV28 and TRBJ2-7; TRBD1 agrees at 11 bases. Germline CDR1 MDHEN, CDR2 SYDVKM. The CDR3 consists of 16 residues. Unmatched junction bases numbered 6, after V lost 2 bases and J lost 3 bases. The CDR3 sequence is CASSLQGQGAFYEQYF. The CDR3 bases are TGTGCCAGCAGTTTACAAGGACAGGGGGCTTTCTACGAGCAGTACTTC. Together with reference TRBV28 and TRBJ2-7, the CDR3 gives the full variable domain: DVKVTQSSRYLVKRTGEKVFLECVQDMDHENMFWYRQDPGLGLRLIYFSYDVKMKEKGDIPEGYSVSREKKERFSLILESASTNQTSMYLCASSLQGQGAFYEQYFGPGTRLTVT.

The chain recombines TRBV4-1 with TRBJ2-5; D may be TRBD1 (7 bases). Per germline, CDR1 MGHRA and CDR2 YSYEKL. Trimming took 5 bases from V and 4 from J, leaving 17 bases between them. CDR3 length: 15 amino acids. CDR3 DNA sequence: TGCGCCAGCAGCGGGGTGGAGGGGGCGGGAGAGACCCAGTACTTC. This encodes CASSGVEGAGETQYF.

The V gene is TRBV20-1, the J gene TRBJ2-4; no definite D call. V shed 3 bases and J shed 0 bases, with 9 bases lying between them. Germline V gives CDR1 DFQATT, CDR2 SNEGSKA (reference sequence). The CDR3 spans 14 residues. Here the CDR3 reads CSARAALAKNIQYF. As DNA, the CDR3 is TGCAGTGCTAGGGCGGCGTTAGCCAAAAACATTCAGTACTTC.

The J gene is TRBJ1-1, the V gene TRBV11-2; maybe TRBD1 (6 bases). In germline, CDR1 is SGHAT, CDR2 FQNNGV. The CDR3 has 14 residues. The germline V and J ends were trimmed by 5 bases and 5 bases, with 15 bases remaining between them. CDR3 sequence reads: CASSPRQGWTEAFF. Here the CDR3 DNA reads TGTGCCAGCAGCCCGCGCCAGGGGTGGACTGAAGCTTTCTTT.

This clonotype was counted only a few times. The chain is built from TRBV6-2 or TRBV6-3 and TRBJ1-1; 9 nucleotides match TRBD1. The V gene's germline CDR1 is MNHEY and CDR2 SVGEGT. V dropped 4 bases and J dropped 5; count of bases not matched to a gene: 2. CDR3 length: 13 residues. DNA of the CDR3: TGTGCCAGCAGTTCCGGGACAGGGACTGAAGCTTTCTTT. It translates to CASSSGTGTEAFF.

The chain has TRBV6-1 and TRBJ2-7; D call uncertain. V was shortened by 8 bases and J by 2 bases, with 4 bases between the two germline ends. Germline V gene sequence: CDR1 MNHNS, CDR2 SASEGT. The CDR3 covers 10 residues. This CDR3 reads CASATYEQYF. In DNA, the CDR3 is TGTGCCAGCGCAACCTACGAGCAGTACTTC.

The V gene is TRBV7-8, the J gene TRBJ2-7, with TRBD2 identical over 9 bases. The CDR3 totals 16 residues. The germline V gene has CDR1 SGHVS and CDR2 FQNEAQ. The V segment lost 3 bases and the J segment 3 bases; nucleotides outside the gene matches: 9. The CDR3 bases are TGTGCCAGCAGCTTCCTTGGTAGCGGGGGACGCTACGAGCAGTACTTC. As protein: CASSFLGSGGRYEQYF.

This clonotype has a handful of counts. The V call is TRBV7-3, the J call TRBJ2-1; D ambiguous. The CDR3 has 15 residues. Germline loops: CDR1 SGHTA, CDR2 FQGTGA. The V and J ends lost 6 bases and 0 bases respectively, with 12 bases between them. CDR3 coding DNA: TGTGCCAGCAGTTGGGGTGCCTCCTCCTACAATGAGCAGTTCTTC. Encoded protein: CASSWGASSYNEQFF.

The chain recombines TRBV12-3 or TRBV12-4 with TRBJ1-4, with D uncertain. Trimming shortened V by 3 bases and J by 8 bases, and 13 bases separated the two germline ends. The CDR3 covers 14 residues. DNA for the CDR3: TGTGCCAGCAGTTTTCGCCCGGGGAGGGAAAAACTGTTTTTT. Translating gives CASSFRPGREKLFF.

The table lists this clonotype with a few counts. The DNA of the CDR3 is TGTGCCAGCAGCCAAGGAGCAGTTGAGCAGTTCTTC. Translating gives CASSQGAVEQFF. The J gene is TRBJ2-1, the V gene TRBV4-2; no firm D call. Germline CDR1 reads LGHNA; CDR2 reads YNFKEQ. The ends were cut back, 1 base at V and 9 bases at J, with 7 bases in the middle. This CDR3 spans 12 amino acids.

To note about this clonotype: An end of the junction differs from the germline gene, which may be a read error. V is TRBV27 and J is TRBJ1-2; no clear D gene. Germline CDR1 reads MNHEY; CDR2 reads SMNVEV (reference sequence). This CDR3 has 14 amino acids. CDR3 coding DNA: TGTGCCAGCAGTTTTCTAGGGAGTAACGATGGCTACACCTTC. Translating gives CASSFLGSNDGYTF.